These 28 T cell receptor beta chains were sequenced from one sample in a study of prognosis after radiotherapy for stage I lung cancer. Template was genomic DNA; TCR beta CDR3 amplified in two multiplex PCR rounds. Primers targeting each individual TRBV and TRBJ gene were applied in first-round PCR. TCRdb recomputed calls from the multiplex PCR reads with MiXCR, one row per CDR3 protein. The table shows around 21,000 distinct CDR3 sequences, with about 46% occurring only once. Sample: PBMCs, taken before or after stereotactic body radiation therapy (not recorded which). All receptors come from a donor aged 50 or older with non-small cell lung cancer.

The chain's CDR3 is CASSVGQGSRFTGELFF. The DNA for the CDR3 is TGTGCCAGCAGTGTCGGACAGGGGTCCCGATTTACCGGGGAGCTGTTTTTT. This rearrangement joins TRBV12-3 or TRBV12-4 to TRBJ2-2; 9 nucleotides match TRBD1. Unmatched junction bases numbered 12, after V lost 5 bases and J lost 5 bases. The CDR3 is made up of 17 amino acids.

This clonotype has at least ten counts. V usage is TRBV20-1 and J usage is TRBJ1-5; 9 bases are a match to TRBD1. The CDR3 is 16 residues long. Per germline, CDR1 DFQATT and CDR2 SNEGSKA (reference sequence). Germline trimming cut 3 bases from V and 2 bases from J; bases unmatched to any gene: 8. The CDR3 sequence is CSARSGQGWGNQPQHF. CDR3 coding DNA: TGCAGTGCTAGGTCGGGACAGGGTTGGGGCAATCAGCCCCAGCATTTT.

Notes on this clonotype: A far larger clone lies a single base away; this is likely a read error. V and J are TRBV6-6 and TRBJ2-1; D is ambiguous. This CDR3 comprises 17 residues. V shed 0 bases and J shed 5 bases, with 17 bases lying between them. Looked up from germline, CDR1 is MNHNY and CDR2 is SVGAGI (reference sequence). CDR3 sequence: CASSYSSRRRVNNEQFF. The CDR3 coding sequence is TGTGCCAGCAGTTACTCGTCAAGGCGAAGAGTGAACAATGAGCAGTTCTTC.

V and J are TRBV4-1 and TRBJ1-5; D might be TRBD1 (5 bases). V was pared by 0 bases and J by 6 bases, with 6 bases between. This CDR3 spans 13 amino acids. Germline V gene data show CDR1 as MGHRA and CDR2 as YSYEKL. The CDR3 region is CASSQDRGQPQHF. In DNA form, the CDR3 reads TGCGCCAGCAGCCAAGATAGGGGTCAGCCCCAGCATTTT.

V gene TRBV28 combines with J gene TRBJ2-7, with 12 positions matching TRBD1. Unmatched junction bases numbered 10, after V lost 6 bases and J lost 7 bases. CDR3 length equals 15 residues. The germline gives CDR1 MDHEN, CDR2 SYDVKM. Here the CDR3 DNA reads TGTGCCAGCAGGATATCGGGACAGGGGGCGGGGGAGCAGTACTTC. The encoded protein is CASRISGQGAGEQYF.

With respect to this clonotype: A far larger clone differs by one base, so this is likely a read error. The rearrangement joins TRBV28 to TRBJ2-1, with TRBD2 matching 8 bases. The CDR3 spans 16 residues. CDR1 is MDHEN, CDR2 SYDVKM, per germline. Trimming took 5 bases from V and 5 from J; bases not matched to a gene: 11. The CDR3 reads CASSDLSGTRNNEQFF. DNA of the CDR3: TGTGCCAGCAGTGATTTGTCGGGGACTAGAAACAATGAGCAGTTCTTC.

A remark on this clonotype: One end of the junction fails to match germline, which may point to a read error. The rearrangement uses TRBV15 and TRBJ2-6, with D unresolved. CDR1 and CDR2 from the germline V gene are LNHNV and YYDKDF (reference sequence). The CDR3 runs to 17 residues. The CDR3 region is CATSRVGHTSGVNVLTF. CDR3 nucleotide sequence: TGTGCCACAAGCAGAGTTGGTCACACATCTGGGGTCAACGTCCTGACTTTC.

The chain has TRBV20-1 and TRBJ1-1; no definite D call. The V and J ends lost 3 bases and 1 base respectively, with 9 bases between them. CDR3 length: 13 residues. Germline loops: CDR1 DFQATT, CDR2 SNEGSKA (reference sequence). CDR3 in amino acids: CSASYSWNTEAFF. CDR3 DNA: TGCAGTGCTAGTTACAGCTGGAACACTGAAGCTTTCTTT.

V and J are TRBV6-1 and TRBJ2-3; no clear D gene. Germline CDR1 is MNHNS and CDR2 is SASEGT. The CDR3 has 15 residues. Trimming removed 7 bases from V and 0 bases from J, with 14 bases in between. The CDR3 region is CASKGSRLSTDTQYF. The CDR3 nucleotides are TGTGCCAGCAAAGGGTCCCGCCTTAGCACAGATACGCAGTATTTT.

This clonotype was seen many times. The rearrangement uses TRBV11-1 and TRBJ1-1; D possibly corresponds to TRBD1 (6 bases). V dropped 5 bases and J dropped 6 bases, with 16 bases sitting between them. From germline, CDR1 is SGHAT and CDR2 FQDESV (reference sequence). CDR3 length: 14 residues. The chain's CDR3 is CASSPPRGASEAFF. For the CDR3, the DNA is TGTGCCAGCAGCCCCCCCAGGGGCGCATCTGAAGCTTTCTTT.

At least ten counts were recorded for this clonotype. V usage is TRBV7-8 and J usage is TRBJ1-1; D gene ambiguous. The V end lost 7 bases, the J end lost 3 bases, and 15 bases lay between the germline ends. The CDR3 contains 14 residues. Germline V CDR1 and CDR2: SGHVS, FQNEAQ. Written as DNA, the CDR3 is TGTGCCAGCACCCTTATTGCAGCCGACACTGAAGCTTTCTTT. This translates into CASTLIAADTEAFF.

This clonotype appeared once. The gene calls are TRBV6-2 or TRBV6-3 and TRBJ2-1; 7 nucleotides agree with TRBD1. The CDR3 runs to 14 residues. Germline V gene data show CDR1 as MNHEY and CDR2 as SVGEGT. With 4 bases clipped from V and 6 bases from J, the junction kept 6 bases outside the gene matches. CDR3 in amino acids: CASSSRQGVNEQFF. The DNA for the CDR3 is TGTGCCAGCAGTTCGCGTCAGGGGGTCAATGAGCAGTTCTTC.

The sample holds a few counts of this clonotype. The J gene is TRBJ2-1, the V gene TRBV6-1; 7 bases fit TRBD2. The CDR3 loop spans 14 amino acids. The germline gives CDR1 MNHNS, CDR2 SASEGT. Germline trimming cut 7 bases from V and 4 bases from J; bases unmatched to any gene: 7. CDR3 loop: CASNLRERYNEQFF. The CDR3 DNA follows: TGTGCCAGCAACCTGCGGGAGCGGTACAATGAGCAGTTCTTC.

The chain joins TRBV6-2 or TRBV6-3 to TRBJ2-1, with TRBD1 matching 7 bases. Germline V gene lookup returns CDR1 MNHEY and CDR2 SVGEGT. CDR3 length equals 15 residues. V gave up 3 bases and J gave up 8 bases; unmatched junction bases: 10. The CDR3, as DNA: TGTGCCAGCAGTTATATCGGGACAGTCGGTGATGAGCAGTTCTTC. Amino acid sequence: CASSYIGTVGDEQFF.

This chain links TRBV19 with TRBJ2-6, with no clear D. CDR1 is LNHDA and CDR2 is SQIVND in the germline V gene (reference sequence). The ends were cut back, 1 base at V and 3 bases at J, with 10 bases in the middle. CDR3 length equals 16 residues. The CDR3 here is CASSIVVNYGANVLTF. The CDR3 nucleotides are TGTGCCAGTAGTATAGTAGTCAACTATGGGGCCAACGTCCTGACTTTC. Based on the CDR3 plus reference TRBV19 and TRBJ2-6, the full variable domain is DGGITQSPKYLFRKEGQNVTLSCEQNLNHDAMYWYRQDPGQGLRLIYYSQIVNDFQKGDIAEGYSVSREKKESFPLTVTSAQKNPTAFYLCASSIVVNYGANVLTFGAGSRLTVL.

This chain links TRBV12-3 or TRBV12-4 with TRBJ2-3; TRBD2 might be the D (7 bases). This CDR3 has 15 amino acids. V shed 3 bases and J shed 1 base, with 11 bases lying between them. Here the CDR3 DNA reads TGTGCCAGCAGTTTGTGGGGGGGCGGCACAGATACGCAGTATTTT. As protein: CASSLWGGGTDTQYF.

A note on this clonotype: A far larger clone differs by one base, so this is likely a read error. J is TRBJ1-3 and V is TRBV5-8; TRBD1 matches at 8 bases. From germline, CDR1 is SGHTS and CDR2 YDEGEE. The CDR3 contains 18 residues. CDR3: CASSLFGTGGSGGNSIYF. DNA of the CDR3: TGCGCCAGCAGCTTGTTTGGGACAGGTGGTTCTGGCGGAAACAGCATATATTTT.

J is TRBJ2-7 and V is TRBV5-1, with 9 bases aligning to TRBD2. J was trimmed by 0 bases and V by 1 base; bases with no gene match: 5. The CDR3 contains 16 residues. Germline-derived CDR1 and CDR2 are SGHRS and YFSETQ. For the CDR3, the DNA is TGCGCCAGCAGCTTGAATAGCGGGAGTATCTCCTACGAGCAGTACTTC. Protein: CASSLNSGSISYEQYF.

This clonotype has a count of ten or more. The V call is TRBV20-1, the J call TRBJ2-1; 11 nucleotides agree with TRBD2. Unmatched junction bases numbered 15, after V lost 5 bases and J lost 9 bases. The CDR3 consists of 16 residues. CDR1 and CDR2 from the germline V gene are DFQATT and SNEGSKA (reference sequence). Written as DNA, the CDR3 is TGCAGTGCTGACGGGACTAGCGGAGGTGGGCTGGTTGAGCAGTTCTTC. This gives the protein CSADGTSGGGLVEQFF.

V is TRBV5-1 and J is TRBJ1-2; unclear D gene. The CDR3 sequence is 13 residues long. The germline V and J ends were trimmed by 7 bases and 1 base, with 11 bases remaining between them. Germline values: CDR1 SGHRS, CDR2 YFSETQ. The CDR3 protein is CASVHGDNYGYTF. The CDR3 nucleotides are TGCGCCAGCGTACATGGCGATAACTATGGCTACACCTTC.

The gene calls are TRBV6-1 and TRBJ1-2; 7 bases fit TRBD1. The V and J ends lost 6 bases and 4 bases, in that order; junction bases with no gene match: 11. CDR1 MNHNS and CDR2 SASEGT come from the germline V gene. The CDR3 length is 15 residues. CDR3 in DNA: TGTGCCAGCAGGCTCGGGACAGATGATAGCTATGGCTACACCTTC. Amino acid sequence: CASRLGTDDSYGYTF.

This clonotype was seen many times. CDR3 coding DNA: TGTGCCAGCAGTCCAACGTTCTTTTCCCTTAGCACAGATACGCAGTATTTT. Translating it yields CASSPTFFSLSTDTQYF. This chain joins TRBV6-1 and TRBJ2-3; D is undetermined. Germline CDR1 reads MNHNS; CDR2 reads SASEGT. CDR3 length: 17 residues. Deletions cut 5 bases from V and 0 bases from J, with 18 bases between.

This clonotype occurred many times. The genes are TRBV20-1 and TRBJ1-4, with TRBD1 matching 7 bases. V lost 4 bases to trimming and J lost 10 bases; unmatched junction nucleotides: 12. This CDR3 spans 14 amino acids. Germline CDR1 reads DFQATT; CDR2 reads SNEGSKA (reference sequence). The CDR3: CSAKGDRDPGKLFF. The CDR3 nucleotides are TGCAGTGCTAAGGGTGACAGGGATCCTGGAAAACTGTTTTTT.

Concerning this clonotype: It is likely a read error: a sequence one base away is far more abundant. The rearrangement links TRBV6-2 or TRBV6-3 to TRBJ2-2; D ambiguous. Trimming stripped 9 bases from V and 5 bases from J, with 16 bases between. From germline, CDR1 is MNHEY and CDR2 SVGEGT. CDR3 size: 14 residues. CDR3 sequence reads: CARSDPDGTGELFF. The CDR3 nucleotides read TGTGCCAGGAGTGATCCCGACGGTACCGGGGAGCTGTTTTTT.

This clonotype was observed a handful of times. This CDR3 reads CASSHTGTRGPEQYF. CDR3 nucleotides: TGTGCCAGCAGTCATACCGGGACTAGAGGGCCCGAGCAGTACTTC. V and J are TRBV6-1 and TRBJ2-7, with 8 nucleotides matching TRBD2. J gave up 6 bases and V 5 bases, and 12 bases lay outside the gene matches. Germline CDR1 and CDR2: MNHNS and SASEGT. CDR3 size: 15 residues.

CDR3 sequence: CASSYEYINYGYTF. As DNA, the CDR3 is TGTGCCAGCAGTTACGAGTATATTAACTATGGCTACACCTTC. The chain couples TRBV6-5 to TRBJ1-2; D is unresolved. The V end lost 2 bases, the J end lost 1 base, and 8 bases lay between the germline ends. This CDR3 region has 14 residues. Germline V gives CDR1 MNHEY, CDR2 SVGAGI.

Of note for this clonotype: One junction end disagrees with the germline gene, perhaps due to a read error. This chain links TRBV4-1 with TRBJ1-5; no firm D call. Germline V gene lookup returns CDR1 MGHRA and CDR2 YSYEKL. The CDR3 spans 13 residues. CDR3 DNA: TGCTCCAGCAGCCAAGGGTTGGATCAGCCCCAGCATTTT. Protein product: CSSSQGLDQPQHF.

The CDR3 protein is CASSQEGTGVTPLHF. As DNA, the CDR3 is TGCGCCAGCAGCCAAGAAGGGACAGGGGTGACACCCCTCCACTTT. V and J are TRBV4-1 and TRBJ1-6, with TRBD1 identical over 10 bases. Germline V gene sequence: CDR1 MGHRA, CDR2 YSYEKL. V shed 0 bases and J 11 bases; nucleotides not matched to a gene: 4. The CDR3 has 15 amino acids.